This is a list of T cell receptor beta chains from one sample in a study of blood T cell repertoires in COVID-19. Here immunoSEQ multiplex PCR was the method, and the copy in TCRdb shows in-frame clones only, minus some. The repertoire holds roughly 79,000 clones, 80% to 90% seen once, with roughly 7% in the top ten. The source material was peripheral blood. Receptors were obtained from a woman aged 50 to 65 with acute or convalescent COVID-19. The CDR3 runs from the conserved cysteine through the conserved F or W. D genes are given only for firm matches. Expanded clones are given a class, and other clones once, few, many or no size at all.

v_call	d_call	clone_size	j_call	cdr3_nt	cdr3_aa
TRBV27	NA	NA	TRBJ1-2	TGTGCCAGCAGTTCAGCATCGGGGGTCTATGGCTACACCTTC	CASSSASGVYGYTF
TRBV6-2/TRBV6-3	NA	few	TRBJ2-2	TGTGCCAGCAGCGGGGGACAAAGGCCCGGGGAGCTGTTTTTT	CASSGGQRPGELFF
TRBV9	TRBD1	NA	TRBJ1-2	TGTGCCAGCAGCGTGACAGGGGGCGGCTACACCTTC	CASSVTGGGYTF
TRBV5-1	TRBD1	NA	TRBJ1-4	TGCGCCAGCAGCCCGGAAGGACAGGGGAGTGGTGAAAAACTGTTTTTT	CASSPEGQGSGEKLFF
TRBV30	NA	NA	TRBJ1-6	TGTGCCTGGACCCAGGGGTATAATTCACCCCTCCACTTT	CAWTQGYNSPLHF
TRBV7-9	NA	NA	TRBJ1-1	TGTGCCAGCAGCCAGGAGGGGAACACTGAAGCTTTCTTT	CASSQEGNTEAFF
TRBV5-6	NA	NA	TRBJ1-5	TGTGCCAGCAGCTTGACAGGTTTGGGAGGTCAGCCCCAGCATTTT	CASSLTGLGGQPQHF
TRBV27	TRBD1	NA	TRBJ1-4	TGTGCCAGCAGTTCAGCACAGGGGACGAATGAAAAACTGTTTTTT	CASSSAQGTNEKLFF
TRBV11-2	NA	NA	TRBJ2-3	TGTGCCAGCAGCCCCTACAGGGCTCCGAAATCCACAGATACGCAGTATTTT	CASSPYRAPKSTDTQYF
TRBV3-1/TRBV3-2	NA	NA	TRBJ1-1	TGTGCCAGCAGCCAAGGGAGGAGTCGGAACACTGAAGCTTTCTTT	CASSQGRSRNTEAFF
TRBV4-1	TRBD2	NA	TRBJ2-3	TGCGCCAGCAGCCCCCAACTAGCGGGAGGTATCCCTACGCAGTATTTT	CASSPQLAGGIPTQYF
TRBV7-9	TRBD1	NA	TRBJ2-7	TGTGCCAGCAGCGTATGGGACAGGTACTCCTACGAGCAGTACTTC	CASSVWDRYSYEQYF
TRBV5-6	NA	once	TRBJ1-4	TGTGCCAGCAGCTTGTTTCCCCTTAATGAAAAACTGTTTTTT	CASSLFPLNEKLFF
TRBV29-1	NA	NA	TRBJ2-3	TGCAGCGTTGAGGGCCAGTTGACAGATACGCAGTATTTT	CSVEGQLTDTQYF
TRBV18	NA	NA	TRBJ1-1	TGTGCCAGCTCACCACCGACGAGGACTGAAGCTTTCTTT	CASSPPTRTEAFF
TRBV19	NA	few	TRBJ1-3	TGTGCCAGTACCATGGGGCGCTTTGCTCCCTCTGGAAACACCATATATTTT	CASTMGRFAPSGNTIYF